The entry below gives a single T cell receptor (beta chain) sequence along with its context. This sample stems from a study of blood T cell repertoires in COVID-19. Germline V gives CDR1 MDHEN, CDR2 SYDVKM. The CDR3 sequence is 14 residues long. The V end was cut by 6 bases, the J end by 2 bases, with 10 bases between. Method: immunoSEQ multiplex PCR; TCRdb's copy keeps in-frame clones and lacks some. Among 300,000 to 350,000 clones, over 75% were seen once, and the ten largest hold 5% to 6%. The origin of this receptor is a young man who had recovered from COVID-19. The source material was PBMCs or T cells enriched from blood (not recorded which). V and J are TRBV28 and TRBJ2-2; TRBD1 might be the D (6 bases). CDR3 DNA sequence: TGTGCCAGCAGACACAGGGTCAACACCGGGGAGCTGTTTTTT. This gives the protein CASRHRVNTGELFF.